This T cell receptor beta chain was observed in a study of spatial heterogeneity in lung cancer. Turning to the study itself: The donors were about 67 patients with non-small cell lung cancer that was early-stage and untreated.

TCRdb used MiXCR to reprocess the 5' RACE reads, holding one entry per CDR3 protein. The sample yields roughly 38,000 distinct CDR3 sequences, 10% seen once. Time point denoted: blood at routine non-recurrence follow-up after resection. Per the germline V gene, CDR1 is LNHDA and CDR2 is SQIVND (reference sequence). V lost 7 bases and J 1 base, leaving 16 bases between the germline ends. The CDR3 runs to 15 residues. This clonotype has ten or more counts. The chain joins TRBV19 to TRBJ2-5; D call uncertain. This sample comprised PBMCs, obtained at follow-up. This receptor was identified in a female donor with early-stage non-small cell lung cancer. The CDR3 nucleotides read TGTGCCAGTACTTCGCAGGCAAGTTTCCAAGAGACCCAGTACTTC. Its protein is CASTSQASFQETQYF.